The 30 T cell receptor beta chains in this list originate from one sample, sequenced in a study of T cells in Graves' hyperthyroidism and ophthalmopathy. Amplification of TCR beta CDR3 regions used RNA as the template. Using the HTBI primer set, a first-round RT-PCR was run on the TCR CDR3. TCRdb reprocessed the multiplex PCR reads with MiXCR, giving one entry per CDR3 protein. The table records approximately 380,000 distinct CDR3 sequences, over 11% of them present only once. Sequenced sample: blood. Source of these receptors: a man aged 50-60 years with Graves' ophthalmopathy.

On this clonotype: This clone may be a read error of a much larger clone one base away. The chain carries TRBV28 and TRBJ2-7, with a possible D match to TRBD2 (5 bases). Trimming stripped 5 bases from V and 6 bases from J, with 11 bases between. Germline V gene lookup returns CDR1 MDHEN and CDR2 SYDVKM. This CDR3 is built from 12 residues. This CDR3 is CASSPRLAEQYF. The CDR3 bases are TGTGCCAGCAGTCCCCGGCTAGCCGAGCAGTACTTC.

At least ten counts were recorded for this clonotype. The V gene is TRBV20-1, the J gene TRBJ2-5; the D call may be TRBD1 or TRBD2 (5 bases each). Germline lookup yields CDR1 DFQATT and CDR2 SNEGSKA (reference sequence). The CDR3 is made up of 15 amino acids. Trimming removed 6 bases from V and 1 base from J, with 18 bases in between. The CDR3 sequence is CSATKRKRGQETQYF. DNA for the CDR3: TGCAGTGCGACGAAAAGGAAGAGGGGCCAAGAGACCCAGTACTTC.

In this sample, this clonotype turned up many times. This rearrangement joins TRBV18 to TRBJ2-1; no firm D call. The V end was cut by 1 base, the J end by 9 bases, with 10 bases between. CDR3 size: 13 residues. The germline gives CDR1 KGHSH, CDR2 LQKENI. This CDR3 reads CASSPLRAGEQFF. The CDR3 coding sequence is TGTGCCAGCTCACCACTGCGTGCAGGTGAGCAGTTCTTC.

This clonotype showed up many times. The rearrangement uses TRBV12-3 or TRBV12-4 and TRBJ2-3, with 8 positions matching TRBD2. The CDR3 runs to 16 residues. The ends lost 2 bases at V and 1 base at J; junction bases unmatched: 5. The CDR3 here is CASSLMGREGTDTQYF. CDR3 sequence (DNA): TGTGCCAGCAGTTTAATGGGGCGGGAGGGCACAGATACGCAGTATTTT.

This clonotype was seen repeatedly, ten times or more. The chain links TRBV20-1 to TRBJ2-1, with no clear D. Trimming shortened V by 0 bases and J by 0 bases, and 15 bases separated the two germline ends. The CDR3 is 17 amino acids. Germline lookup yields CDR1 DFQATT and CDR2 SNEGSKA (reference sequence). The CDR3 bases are TGCAGTGCTAGAGAGGTCGGAATCCTCAGCTCCTACAATGAGCAGTTCTTC. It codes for CSAREVGILSSYNEQFF.

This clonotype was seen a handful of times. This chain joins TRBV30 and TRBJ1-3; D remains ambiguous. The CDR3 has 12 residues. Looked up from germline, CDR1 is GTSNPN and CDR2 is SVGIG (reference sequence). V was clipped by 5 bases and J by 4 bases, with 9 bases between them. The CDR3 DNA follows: TGTGCCTGGGTGCCAGGAGGAAACACCATATATTTT. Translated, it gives CAWVPGGNTIYF.

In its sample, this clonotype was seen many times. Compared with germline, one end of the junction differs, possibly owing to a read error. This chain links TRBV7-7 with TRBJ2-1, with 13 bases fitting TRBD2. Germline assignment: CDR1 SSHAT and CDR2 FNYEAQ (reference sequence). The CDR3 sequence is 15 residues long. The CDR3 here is CASSVGLAGANEQFF. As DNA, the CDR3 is TGTGCTAGCAGCGTCGGACTAGCGGGAGCCAATGAGCAGTTCTTC.

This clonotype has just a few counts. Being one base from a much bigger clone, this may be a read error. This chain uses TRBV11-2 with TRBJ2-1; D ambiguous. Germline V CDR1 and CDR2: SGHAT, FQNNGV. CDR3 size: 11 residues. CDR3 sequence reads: CASSLLNGQFF. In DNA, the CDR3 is TGTGCCAGCAGCTTACTTAATGGGCAGTTCTTC.

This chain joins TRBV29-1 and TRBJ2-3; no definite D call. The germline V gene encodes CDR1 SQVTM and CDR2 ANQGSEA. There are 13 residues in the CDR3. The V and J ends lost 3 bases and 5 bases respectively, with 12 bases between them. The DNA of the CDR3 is TGCAGCGTTGATTTGGGGTACGGAGATACGCAGTATTTT. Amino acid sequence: CSVDLGYGDTQYF.

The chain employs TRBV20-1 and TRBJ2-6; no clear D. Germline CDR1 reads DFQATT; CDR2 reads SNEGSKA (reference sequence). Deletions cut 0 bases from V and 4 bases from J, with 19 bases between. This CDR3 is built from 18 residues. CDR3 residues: CSARDSRRTPAGANVLTF. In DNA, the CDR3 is TGCAGTGCTAGAGATAGTCGGCGGACCCCGGCCGGGGCCAACGTCCTGACTTTC.

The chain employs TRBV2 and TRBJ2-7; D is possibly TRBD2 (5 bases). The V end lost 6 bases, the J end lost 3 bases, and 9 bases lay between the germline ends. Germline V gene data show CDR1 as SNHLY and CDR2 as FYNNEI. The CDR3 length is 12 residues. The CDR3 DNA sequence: TGTGCCAGCAGAGACTACAGCTACGAGCAGTACTTC. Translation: CASRDYSYEQYF.

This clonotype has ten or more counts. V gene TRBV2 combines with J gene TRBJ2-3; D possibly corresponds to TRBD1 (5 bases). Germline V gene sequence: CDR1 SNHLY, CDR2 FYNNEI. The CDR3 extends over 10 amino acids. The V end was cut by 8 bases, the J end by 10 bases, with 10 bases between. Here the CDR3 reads CASASGPQYF. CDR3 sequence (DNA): TGTGCCAGCGCATCAGGGCCGCAGTATTTT. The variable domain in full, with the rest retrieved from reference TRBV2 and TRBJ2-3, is EPEVTQTPSHQVTQMGQEVILRCVPISNHLYFYWYRQILGQKVEFLVSFYNNEISEKSEIFDDQFSVERPDGSNFTLKIRSTKLEDSAMYFCASASGPQYFGPGTRLTVL.

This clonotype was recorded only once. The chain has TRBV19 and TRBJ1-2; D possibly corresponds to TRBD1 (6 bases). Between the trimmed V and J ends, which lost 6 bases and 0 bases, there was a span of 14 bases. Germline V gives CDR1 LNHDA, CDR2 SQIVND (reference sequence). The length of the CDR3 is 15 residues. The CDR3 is CASRPGRTANYGYTF. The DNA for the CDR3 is TGTGCCAGTAGACCCGGACGGACAGCTAACTATGGCTACACCTTC.

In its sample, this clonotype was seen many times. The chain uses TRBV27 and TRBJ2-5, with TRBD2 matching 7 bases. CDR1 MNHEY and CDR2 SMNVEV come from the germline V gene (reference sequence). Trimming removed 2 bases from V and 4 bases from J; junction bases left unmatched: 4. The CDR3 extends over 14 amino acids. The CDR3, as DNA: TGTGCCAGCAGTTTACGAGGGAGGGGAGAGACCCAGTACTTC. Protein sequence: CASSLRGRGETQYF.

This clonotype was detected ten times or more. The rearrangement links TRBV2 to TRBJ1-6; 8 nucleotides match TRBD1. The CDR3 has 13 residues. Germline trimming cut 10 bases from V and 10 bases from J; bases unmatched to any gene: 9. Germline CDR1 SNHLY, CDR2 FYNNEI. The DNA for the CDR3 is TGTGCCAACCAGGACAGGGTGGGCTCACCCCTCCACTTT. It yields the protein CANQDRVGSPLHF.

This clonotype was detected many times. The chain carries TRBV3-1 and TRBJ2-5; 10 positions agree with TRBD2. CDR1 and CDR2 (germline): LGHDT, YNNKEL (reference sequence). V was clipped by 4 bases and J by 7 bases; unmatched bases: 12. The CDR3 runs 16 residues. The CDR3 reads CASSPMRLAGAGTQYF. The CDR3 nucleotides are TGTGCCAGCAGCCCAATGCGGCTAGCGGGAGCAGGGACCCAGTACTTC.

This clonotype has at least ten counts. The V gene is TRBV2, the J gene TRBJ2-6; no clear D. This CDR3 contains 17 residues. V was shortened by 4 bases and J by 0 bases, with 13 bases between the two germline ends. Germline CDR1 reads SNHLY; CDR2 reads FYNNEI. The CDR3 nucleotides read TGTGCCAGCAGTGGTAGCCAAACTTACTCTGGGGCCAACGTCCTGACTTTC. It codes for CASSGSQTYSGANVLTF.

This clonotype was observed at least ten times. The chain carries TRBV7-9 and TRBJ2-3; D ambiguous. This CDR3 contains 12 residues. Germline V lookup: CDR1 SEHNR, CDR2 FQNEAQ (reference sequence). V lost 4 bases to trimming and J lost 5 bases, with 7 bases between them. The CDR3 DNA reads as TGTGCCAGCAGCTCCTCTGGAGATACGCAGTATTTT. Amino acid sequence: CASSSSGDTQYF.

This CDR3 reads CSVVLGLHTGELFF. For the CDR3, the DNA is TGCAGCGTTGTCCTAGGTCTTCACACCGGGGAGCTGTTTTTT. The chain joins TRBV29-1 to TRBJ2-2; no clear D. V was trimmed by 4 bases and J by 3 bases, leaving 12 bases between them. The CDR3 sequence is 14 residues long. The germline V gene has CDR1 SQVTM and CDR2 ANQGSEA.

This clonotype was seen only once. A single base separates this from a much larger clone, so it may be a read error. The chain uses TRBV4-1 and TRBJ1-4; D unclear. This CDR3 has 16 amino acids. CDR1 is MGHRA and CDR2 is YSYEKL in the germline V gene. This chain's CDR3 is CASSRLTIRTNEKLLF. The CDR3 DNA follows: TGCGCCAGCAGCCGCCTGACTATTCGAACTAATGAAAAACTGCTTTTT.

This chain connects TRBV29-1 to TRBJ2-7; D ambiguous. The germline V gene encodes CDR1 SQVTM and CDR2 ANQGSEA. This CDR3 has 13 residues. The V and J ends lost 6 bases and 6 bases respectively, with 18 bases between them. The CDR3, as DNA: TGCAGCGTCGGCTTGGCGGCAGGTGGCGAGCAGTACTTC. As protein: CSVGLAAGGEQYF.

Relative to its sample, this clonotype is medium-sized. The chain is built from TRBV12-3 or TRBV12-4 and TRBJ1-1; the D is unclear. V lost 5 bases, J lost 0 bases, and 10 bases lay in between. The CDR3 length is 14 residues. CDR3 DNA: TGTGCCAGCAGTCTTGGACGGATGAACACTGAAGCTTTCTTT. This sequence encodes CASSLGRMNTEAFF.

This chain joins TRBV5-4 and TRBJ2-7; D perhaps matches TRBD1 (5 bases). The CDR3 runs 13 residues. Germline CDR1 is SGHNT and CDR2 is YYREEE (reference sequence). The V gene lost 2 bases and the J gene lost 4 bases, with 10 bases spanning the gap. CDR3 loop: CASSFAGFYEQYF. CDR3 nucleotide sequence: TGTGCCAGCAGCTTCGCAGGGTTTTACGAGCAGTACTTC.

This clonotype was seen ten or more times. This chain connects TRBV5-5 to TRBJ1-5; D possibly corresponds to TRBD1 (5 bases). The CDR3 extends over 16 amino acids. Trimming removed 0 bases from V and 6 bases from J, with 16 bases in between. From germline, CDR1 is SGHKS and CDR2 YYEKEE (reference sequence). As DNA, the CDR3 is TGTGCCAGCAGCTTGGTGATGTCGTTGGGGGTTCAGCCCCAGCATTTT. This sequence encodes CASSLVMSLGVQPQHF.

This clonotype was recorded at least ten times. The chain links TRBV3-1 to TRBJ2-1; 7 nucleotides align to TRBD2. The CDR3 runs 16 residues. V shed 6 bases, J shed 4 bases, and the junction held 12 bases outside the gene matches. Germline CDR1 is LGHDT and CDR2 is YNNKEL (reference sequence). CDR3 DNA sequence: TGTGCCAGCAGGTCCGGTTGGGCGGGAGCTTACAATGAGCAGTTCTTC. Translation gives CASRSGWAGAYNEQFF.

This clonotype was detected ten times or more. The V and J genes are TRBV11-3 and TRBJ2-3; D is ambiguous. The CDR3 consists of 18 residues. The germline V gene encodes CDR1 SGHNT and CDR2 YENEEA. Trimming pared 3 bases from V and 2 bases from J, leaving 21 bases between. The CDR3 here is CASSFEAGPHLTTDTQYF. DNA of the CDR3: TGTGCCAGCAGCTTCGAAGCAGGACCTCACCTTACCACAGATACGCAGTATTTT.

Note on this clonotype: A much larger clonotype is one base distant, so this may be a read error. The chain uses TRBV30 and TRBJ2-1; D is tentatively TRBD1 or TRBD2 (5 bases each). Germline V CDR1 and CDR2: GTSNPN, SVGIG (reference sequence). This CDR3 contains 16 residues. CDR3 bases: TGTGCCTGGAGCCCTGCCGGGACCCCTTCCTACAATGAGCGGTTCTTC. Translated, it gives CAWSPAGTPSYNERFF.

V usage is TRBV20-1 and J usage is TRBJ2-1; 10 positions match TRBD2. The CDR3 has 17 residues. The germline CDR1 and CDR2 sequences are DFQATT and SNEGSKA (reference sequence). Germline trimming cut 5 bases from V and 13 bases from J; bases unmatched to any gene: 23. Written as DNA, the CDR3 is TGCAGTGCTGGAAAAACTAGCGGGATTGGGGGTACCGGATCACAGTTCTTC. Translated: CSAGKTSGIGGTGSQFF.

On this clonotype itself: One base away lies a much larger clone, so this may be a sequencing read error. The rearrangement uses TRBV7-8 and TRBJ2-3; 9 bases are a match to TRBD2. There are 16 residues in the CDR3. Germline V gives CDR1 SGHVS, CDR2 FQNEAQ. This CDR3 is CVSSPVFSGSKDTQYF. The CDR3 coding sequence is TGTGTCAGCAGCCCCGTGTTTAGCGGGAGTAAAGATACGCAGTATTTT.

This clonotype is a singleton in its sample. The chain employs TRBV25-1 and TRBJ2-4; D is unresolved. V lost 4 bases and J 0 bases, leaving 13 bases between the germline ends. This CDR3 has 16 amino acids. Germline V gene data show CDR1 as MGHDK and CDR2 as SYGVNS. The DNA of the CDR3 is TGTGCCAGCAGTGCTGGTCTCCTTTCAGCCAAAAACATTCAGTACTTC. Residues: CASSAGLLSAKNIQYF.